The present TCR beta chain was sequenced within a study of blood T cell repertoires in COVID-19. The wider study: Samples came from the United States, Italy and Spain, spanning acute and convalescent COVID-19. T cells, B-cell-depleted T cells, or PBMCs provided the cDNA or gDNA that served as material.

As handled by the study authors: Estimation of nucleated cell counts relied on the amplification of reference gene primers. Assay used: immunoSEQ multiplex PCR; TCRdb lists only in-frame clones, some missing. D and trimming come from the DNA, and the V and J calls and clone size come from that table. The sample lists about 40,000 clones, roughly 90% occurring once. This receptor was taken from an older man with acute or convalescent COVID-19. What was sequenced was peripheral blood.

The DNA for the CDR3 is TGTGCCAGCAGCCTAACACCCACGGGTGTAGCTTTCTTT. This encodes CASSLTPTGVAFF. The rearrangement links TRBV9 to TRBJ1-1; D gene unclear. Looked up from germline, CDR1 is SGDLS and CDR2 is YYNGEE. The CDR3 consists of 13 residues. Trimming removed 4 bases from V and 10 bases from J, with 17 bases in between.